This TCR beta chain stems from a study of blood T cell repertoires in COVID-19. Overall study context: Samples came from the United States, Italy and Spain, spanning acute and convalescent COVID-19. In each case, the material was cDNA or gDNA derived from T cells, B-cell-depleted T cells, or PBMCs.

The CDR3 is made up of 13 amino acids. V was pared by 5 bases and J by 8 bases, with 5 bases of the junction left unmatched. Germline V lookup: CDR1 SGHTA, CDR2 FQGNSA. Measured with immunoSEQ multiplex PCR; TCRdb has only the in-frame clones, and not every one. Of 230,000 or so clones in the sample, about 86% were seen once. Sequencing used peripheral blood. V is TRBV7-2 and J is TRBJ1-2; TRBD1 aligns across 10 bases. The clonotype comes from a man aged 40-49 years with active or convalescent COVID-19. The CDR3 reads CASSPGQGRGYTF. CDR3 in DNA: TGTGCCAGCAGCCCGGGACAGGGGAGAGGCTACACCTTC. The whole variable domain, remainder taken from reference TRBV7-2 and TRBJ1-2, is GAGVSQSPSNKVTEKGKDVELRCDPISGHTALYWYRQSLGQGLEFLIYFQGNSAPDKSGLPSDRFSAERTGGSVSTLTIQRTQQEDSAVYLCASSPGQGRGYTFGSGTRLTVV.